This T cell receptor beta chain was sequenced for a study of glioma-infiltrating T cells. Study findings and constraints: Non-neoplastic patients had below-expected tissue-blood divergence, while all gliomas exceeded expectation. Very few CDR3 sequences were shared between tissue and blood.

Using RNA template, CDR3s of TCR alpha and beta were amplified with iRepertoire arm-PCR. Tissue mRNA or PBMC total RNA, roughly 95-400 ng, went into one-step reverse transcription and amplification. MiXCR was run by TCRdb on the multiplex PCR reads, yielding one entry per CDR3 protein. The sample yields fewer than 250,000 distinct CDR3 sequences, 32% seen once. Concerning this clonotype: Its antigen is unidentified.

Trimming stripped 4 bases from V and 14 bases from J, with 26 bases between. The CDR3 loop spans 15 amino acids. Germline V gives CDR1 LGHDT, CDR2 YNNKEL (reference sequence). This sequence joins TRBV3-1 and TRBJ1-1, with D uncertain. The specimen sequenced was glioma tissue, nonneoplastic brain tissue, or PBMCs (not recorded which). The clonotype comes from a human donor with low-grade glioma or glioblastoma, undergoing nonglioma brain surgery, or in good health (not recorded which). The CDR3 loop is CASSPTVTSTDTQFF. Here the CDR3 DNA reads TGTGCCAGCAGCCCCACTGTTACTAGCACAGATACGCAGTTCTTT.